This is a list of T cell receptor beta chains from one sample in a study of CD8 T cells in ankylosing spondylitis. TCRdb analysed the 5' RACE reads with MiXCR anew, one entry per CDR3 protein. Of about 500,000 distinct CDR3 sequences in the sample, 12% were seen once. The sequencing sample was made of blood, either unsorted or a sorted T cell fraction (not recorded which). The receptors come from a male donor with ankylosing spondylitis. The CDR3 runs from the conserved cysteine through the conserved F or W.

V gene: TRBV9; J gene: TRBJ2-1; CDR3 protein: CASSVAAYNEQFF
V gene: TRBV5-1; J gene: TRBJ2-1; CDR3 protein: CASESGRPFNEQFF
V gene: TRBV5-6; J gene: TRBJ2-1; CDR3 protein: CASSYPGLAGEQFF
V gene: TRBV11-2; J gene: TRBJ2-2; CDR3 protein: CASSLAWGLPPGELFF
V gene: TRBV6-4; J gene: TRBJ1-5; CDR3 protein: CASPWGINQPQHF
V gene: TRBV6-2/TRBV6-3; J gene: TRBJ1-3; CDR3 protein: CASSYARRNTIYF
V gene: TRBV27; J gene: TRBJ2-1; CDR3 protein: CASSSFRESYNEQFF
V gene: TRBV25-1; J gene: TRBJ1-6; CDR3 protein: CASSDLTRLNSPLHF
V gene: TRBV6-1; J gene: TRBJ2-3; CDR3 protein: CASSDNRFTQYF
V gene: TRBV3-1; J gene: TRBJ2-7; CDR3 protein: CASSQGVGQGYEQYF
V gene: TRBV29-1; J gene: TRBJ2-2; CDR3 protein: CSVSDGPNTGELFF
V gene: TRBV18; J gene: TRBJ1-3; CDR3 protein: CASSPRGQVISGNTIYF
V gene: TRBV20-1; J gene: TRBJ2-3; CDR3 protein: CSAPFGGAGGGPSTDTQYF
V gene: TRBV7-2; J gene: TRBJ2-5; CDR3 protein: CASSLVGREETQYF
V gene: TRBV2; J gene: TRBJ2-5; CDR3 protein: CASSDRSDEETQYF
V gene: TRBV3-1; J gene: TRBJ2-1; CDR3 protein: CASSQGVRGREQFF
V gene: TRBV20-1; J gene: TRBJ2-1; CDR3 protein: CSAIGLAGVGSYNEQFF
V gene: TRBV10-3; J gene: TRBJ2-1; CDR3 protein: CAIRTDRVTYNEQFF
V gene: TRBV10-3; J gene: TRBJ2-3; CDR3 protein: CAISDPSGSTDTQYF
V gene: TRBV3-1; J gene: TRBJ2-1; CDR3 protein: CASSQGEFSYNEQFF
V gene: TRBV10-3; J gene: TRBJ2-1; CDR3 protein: CAIRTDTSEGTNEQFF
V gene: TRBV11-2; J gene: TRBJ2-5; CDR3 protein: CASSFWTGALQETQYF
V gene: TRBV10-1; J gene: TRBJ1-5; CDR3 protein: CASIEGSSNQPQHF
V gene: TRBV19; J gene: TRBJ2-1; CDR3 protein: CASSLPGTGGYNEQFF
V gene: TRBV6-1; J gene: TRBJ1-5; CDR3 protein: CASTWGQGNSNQPQHF
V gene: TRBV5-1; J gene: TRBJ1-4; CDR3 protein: CASSWDRGKEKLFF
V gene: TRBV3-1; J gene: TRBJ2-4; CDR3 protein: CASSQSLAVAKNIQYF
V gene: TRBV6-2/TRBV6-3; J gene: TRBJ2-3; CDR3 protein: CASGPPTGRAQYF
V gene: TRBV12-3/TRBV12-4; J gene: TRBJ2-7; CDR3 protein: CASSLSGLEYF